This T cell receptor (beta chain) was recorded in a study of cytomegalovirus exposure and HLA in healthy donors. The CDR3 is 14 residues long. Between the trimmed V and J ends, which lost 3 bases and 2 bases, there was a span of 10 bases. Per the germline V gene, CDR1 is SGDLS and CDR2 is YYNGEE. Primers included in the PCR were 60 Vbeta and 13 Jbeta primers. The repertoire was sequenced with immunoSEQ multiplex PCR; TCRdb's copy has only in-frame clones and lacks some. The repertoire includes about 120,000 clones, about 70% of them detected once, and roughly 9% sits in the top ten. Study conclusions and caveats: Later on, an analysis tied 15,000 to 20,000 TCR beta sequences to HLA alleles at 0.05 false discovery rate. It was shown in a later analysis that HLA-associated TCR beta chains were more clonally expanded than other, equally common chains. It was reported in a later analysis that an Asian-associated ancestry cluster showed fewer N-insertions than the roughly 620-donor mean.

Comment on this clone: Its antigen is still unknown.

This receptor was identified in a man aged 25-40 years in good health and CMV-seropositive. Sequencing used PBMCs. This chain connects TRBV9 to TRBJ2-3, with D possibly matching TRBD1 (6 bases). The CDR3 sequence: CASSAQGSTDTQYF. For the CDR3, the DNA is TGTGCCAGCAGCGCCCAGGGGTCCACAGATACGCAGTATTTT.